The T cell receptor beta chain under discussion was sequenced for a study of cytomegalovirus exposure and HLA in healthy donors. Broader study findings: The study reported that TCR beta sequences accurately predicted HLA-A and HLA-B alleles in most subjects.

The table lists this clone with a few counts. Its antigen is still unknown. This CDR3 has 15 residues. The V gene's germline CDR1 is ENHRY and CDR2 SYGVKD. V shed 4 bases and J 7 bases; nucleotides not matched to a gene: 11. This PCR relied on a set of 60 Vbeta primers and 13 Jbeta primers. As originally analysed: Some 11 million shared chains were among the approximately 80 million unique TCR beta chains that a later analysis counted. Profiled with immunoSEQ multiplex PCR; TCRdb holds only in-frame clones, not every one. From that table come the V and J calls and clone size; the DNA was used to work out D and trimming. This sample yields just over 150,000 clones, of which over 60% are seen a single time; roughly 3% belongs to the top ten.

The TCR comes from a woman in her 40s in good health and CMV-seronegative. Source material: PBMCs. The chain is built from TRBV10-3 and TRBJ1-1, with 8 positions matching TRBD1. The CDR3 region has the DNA TGTGCCATCAGTGTAAGTACGCAGGGGGCGGATGAAGCTTTCTTT. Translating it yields CAISVSTQGADEAFF.